This entry describes one T cell receptor beta chain. What it binds is not known. The sample is drawn from a study of Ad26.COV2.S vaccination and SARS-CoV-2 variants. Across the study: The trial was COV1001 and the donor's arm was Ad26.COV2.S.

The study's findings and limits: Total T cell responses, in the TCR breadth and depth analyses, may have been underestimated. Post-vaccination spike-specific CD8+ and CD4+ T cell responses reportedly had substantial breadth.

This CDR3 contains 13 residues. J gave up 5 bases and V 9 bases, and 7 bases lay outside the gene matches. Germline CDR1 reads SGHNT; CDR2 reads YYREEE (reference sequence). The data were produced by immunoSEQ multiplex PCR, yet TCRdb's version contains in-frame clones alone and is incomplete. There are some 330,000 clones in the sample; roughly 90% occur only once, and around 5.5% lies in the top ten. As for treatment: 19 received Ad26.COV2.S at low or high dose, single or two shots; roughly five received placebo; per-sample allocation not given. After the first vaccine or placebo injection, samples were drawn on day 63. The study used a vaccine consisting of an Ad26 vector that expressed Wuhan-strain SARS-CoV-2 spike.

The source material was peripheral blood, sampled in a trial of Ad26.COV2.S vaccine versus placebo. V is TRBV5-4 and J is TRBJ1-4; 7 bases map to TRBD1. The origin of this receptor is a person aged 18 to 65 who received the Ad26.COV2.S COVID-19 vaccine or a placebo. CDR3 bases: TGTGCCACTCGACAGGGACCGAATGAAAAACTGTTTTTT. It translates to CATRQGPNEKLFF.